This TCR beta chain was sequenced in a study of cytomegalovirus exposure and HLA in healthy donors. Trimming pared 1 base from V and 7 bases from J, leaving 20 bases between. Per germline, CDR1 SGHDT and CDR2 YYEEEE. The CDR3 spans 16 residues. TCRdb's copy holds only in-frame clones and misses some; the assay was immunoSEQ multiplex PCR. The sample records tens of thousands of clones, over 85% being singletons. The source material was PBMCs. The source is a woman aged 25 to 45 in good health and CMV-seropositive. The chain combines TRBV5-6 with TRBJ1-1; D might be TRBD1 (5 bases). The CDR3 protein is CASSLRRVLVGVEAFF. The DNA for the CDR3 is TGTGCCAGCAGCTTGCGTCGGGTGCTCGTAGGGGTTGAAGCTTTCTTT.